A selection of T cell receptor beta chains follows, all from one sample in a study of T cells in Graves' hyperthyroidism and ophthalmopathy. Each CDR3 protein gets one entry after TCRdb re-called the multiplex PCR reads with MiXCR. Of about 360,000 distinct CDR3 sequences listed, around 13% are singletons. Sequencing was done on a sample of blood. The receptors shown here come from a woman aged 18 to 35 with Graves' hyperthyroidism. Both conserved end residues are part of each CDR3. Fields, in order: J gene, clone size, D gene, V gene, CDR3 DNA, CDR3 protein. A D gene is named only where the DNA matches it firmly. Clone size is shown for a subset of rows, as once, few, many or a class of expanded clone.

>TRBJ1-2|many|.|TRBV15
TGTGCCACCAGCAGAGAGACAAGTGGTGGCTACACCTTC
CATSRETSGGYTF
>TRBJ2-5|many|TRBD2|TRBV7-2
TGTGCCAGCAGCTTGACTAGCGGGAGTCCAGAGACCCAGTACTTC
CASSLTSGSPETQYF
>TRBJ2-7|few|.|TRBV19
TGTGCCAGTCAAGGACACCTAATCTCCTACGAGCAGTACTTC
CASQGHLISYEQYF
>TRBJ2-5|.|.|TRBV7-9
TGTGCCAGCAGCTTAGTCGGCCAGGGTGAGACCCAGTACTTC
CASSLVGQGETQYF
>TRBJ1-5|many|TRBD1|TRBV2
TGTGCCGTGCAGGGGGAGGGGAATCAGCCCCAGCATTTT
CAVQGEGNQPQHF
>TRBJ1-5|.|.|TRBV20-1
TGCAGTGTACGCAGCATCAATCAGCCCCAGCATTTT
CSVRSINQPQHF
>TRBJ2-7|once|TRBD2|TRBV18
TGTGCCAGTTCAGGAGCGGGGGACTACGAGCAGTACTTC
CASSGAGDYEQYF
>TRBJ1-1|few|.|TRBV5-8
TGTGCCAGCAGCTTGGGGCCAGGGTCTGACACTGAAGCTTTCTTT
CASSLGPGSDTEAFF
>TRBJ2-3|many|TRBD2|TRBV10-1
TGCGCCAGCAGTGAGACTAGCGTAGGCACAGATACGCAGTATTTT
CASSETSVGTDTQYF
>TRBJ1-1|.|TRBD1|TRBV5-4
TGTGCCAGCAGCTTGAAGGGGGCGGGGAAGACTGAAGCTTTCTTT
CASSLKGAGKTEAFF
>TRBJ2-1|.|TRBD2|TRBV15
TGTGCCACCAGCAGAGATCGGGAGGGGAATGAGCAGTTCTTC
CATSRDREGNEQFF
>TRBJ2-2|few|.|TRBV4-3
TGCGCCAGCAGCCAAGTATGGCTAGCCGCGAACACCGGGGAGCTGTTTTTT
CASSQVWLAANTGELFF
>TRBJ1-2|many|.|TRBV28
TGTGCCAGCTCACTCCTGTATGGCTACACCTTC
CASSLLYGYTF
>TRBJ1-5|few|TRBD1|TRBV19
TGTGCCAGTAGTGAGCGACAGGGTACACGGCGCAATCAGCCCCAGCATTTT
CASSERQGTRRNQPQHF
>TRBJ1-1|many|.|TRBV20-1
TGCAGTGCCCCTATCGCTAGTCGGGCCACTGAAGCTTTCTTT
CSAPIASRATEAFF
>TRBJ2-3|many|TRBD1|TRBV11-2
TGTGCCAGCAGCTCGACAGGGGGGACAGATACGCAGTATTTT
CASSSTGGTDTQYF
>TRBJ1-4|many|TRBD1|TRBV12-3/TRBV12-4
TGTGCCAGCAGCTATCCGGGACAGGTTGAAAAACTGTTTTTT
CASSYPGQVEKLFF
>TRBJ2-1|many|.|TRBV12-3/TRBV12-4
TGTGCCAGCAGTCCCTCCAACGAGGATGAGCAGTTCTTC
CASSPSNEDEQFF
>TRBJ1-6|once|.|TRBV19
TGTGCCAGTAGCGGCGGAAGTGGAATCAATTCACCCCTCCACTTT
CASSGGSGINSPLHF
>TRBJ1-5|many|TRBD1|TRBV30
TGTGCCTGGAGTGCATTGGGACAGCCGAATCAGCCCCAGCATTTT
CAWSALGQPNQPQHF
>TRBJ2-5|few|.|TRBV12-3/TRBV12-4
TGTGCCAGCAGTTTAAATGGGGCCCGGGAGTCGTACTTC
CASSLNGARESYF
>TRBJ2-1|.|TRBD1|TRBV7-6
TGTGCCAGCAGCCAAGGACAGGGGTGGTCCTACAATGAGCAGTTCTTC
CASSQGQGWSYNEQFF
>TRBJ1-1|many|.|TRBV28
TGTGCCAGCAGTTTCCCTGCAGGGGCATATGTCACTGAAGCTTTCTTT
CASSFPAGAYVTEAFF
>TRBJ1-5|many|.|TRBV3-1
TGTGCCAGCAGCCAAAGTTTCTCCAATCAGCCCCAGCATTTT
CASSQSFSNQPQHF
>TRBJ2-4|many|.|TRBV5-1
TGCGCCAGCAGCCACGACAGTCTAGCCAAAAACATTCAGTACTTC
CASSHDSLAKNIQYF
>TRBJ2-7|.|TRBD2|TRBV3-1
TGTGCCAGCAGCCAGGGTCTAGCGGGCAACTCCTACGAGCAGTACTTC
CASSQGLAGNSYEQYF
>TRBJ1-2|many|.|TRBV4-2
TGTGCCAGCAGCCAAGAAGTGGGGGCAGGGAGTCCCTATGGCTACACCTTC
CASSQEVGAGSPYGYTF
>TRBJ2-2|many|TRBD2|TRBV30
TGTGCCTTCCGAGGACAAGGGACTAGCGGGACCGGGGAGCTGTTTTTT
CAFRGQGTSGTGELFF
>TRBJ1-1|many|.|TRBV3-1
TGTGCCAGCAGCCAAGATGGCGGGGGGACTGAAGCTTTCTTT
CASSQDGGGTEAFF
>TRBJ2-2|few|TRBD2|TRBV3-1
TGTGCCAGCAGCCCCACGGCGGGGGGGTGGACCGGGGAGCTGTTTTTT
CASSPTAGGWTGELFF
>TRBJ1-4|many|TRBD1|TRBV12-3/TRBV12-4
TGTGCCAGCAGTCGGGACAGAACTAATGAAAAACTGTTTTTT
CASSRDRTNEKLFF
>TRBJ1-1|.|.|TRBV27
TGTGCCAGCAGTTGGAGGGAATTCACTGAAGCTTTCTTT
CASSWREFTEAFF
>TRBJ1-6|.|.|TRBV24-1
TGTGCCACCGTCTCTAATTCACCCCTCCACTTT
CATVSNSPLHF
>TRBJ1-5|many|.|TRBV20-1
TGCAGTGCTCCCGTGACAGGCCGCAATCAGCCCCAGCATTTT
CSAPVTGRNQPQHF
>TRBJ2-5|many|TRBD1|TRBV20-1
TGCAGTGCCGCAAGGACAGGGAGTTTTCAAGAGACCCAGTACTTC
CSAARTGSFQETQYF
>TRBJ1-6|few|TRBD1|TRBV6-1
TGTGCCAGCAGTGAAGTCTCATCCCGGACAGGGGGTTCACCCCTCCACTTT
CASSEVSSRTGGSPLHF
>TRBJ2-3|many|.|TRBV28
TGTGCCAGCAGTCCTGAACAGGGCACCACAGATACGCAGTATTTT
CASSPEQGTTDTQYF
>TRBJ2-1|few|.|TRBV6-5
TGTGCCAGCAGTTACTCGGTGGGCGGTAGCCAGAATGAGCAGTTCTTC
CASSYSVGGSQNEQFF
>TRBJ2-4|.|TRBD2|TRBV7-3
TGTGCCAGCAGCTTATCAGCAGCGGGAGAGAAAAACATTCAGTACTTC
CASSLSAAGEKNIQYF
>TRBJ1-4|many|TRBD1|TRBV6-1
TGTGCCAGCAGTCACGACAGGGGTGGTGAAAAACTGTTTTTT
CASSHDRGGEKLFF
>TRBJ2-7|many|TRBD1|TRBV5-1
TGCGCCAGCAGCTTGTTCGGACAGGGGGCTGGGGAGCAGTACTTC
CASSLFGQGAGEQYF
>TRBJ2-7|.|TRBD2|TRBV27
TGTGCCAGCAGTTTATTACTAGCGGGTACCTACGAGCAGTACTTC
CASSLLLAGTYEQYF
>TRBJ2-7|few|TRBD1|TRBV19
TGTGCCAGTAGTGCCTTCGCCGGGACAGGGGCCTACGAGCAGTACTTC
CASSAFAGTGAYEQYF
>TRBJ1-1|many|.|TRBV2
TGTGCCAGCAGTGAAAAATTGTGGAATACGGGACCTGGCACTGAAGCTTTCTTT
CASSEKLWNTGPGTEAFF
>TRBJ1-5|few|.|TRBV20-1
TGCAGTGCTAGAGAGGGGGGGTCTGATAGCAATCAGCCCCAGCATTTT
CSAREGGSDSNQPQHF
>TRBJ1-2|many|.|TRBV7-9
TGTGCCAGCAGCTCGACGGGGGACGTTGGCTACACCTTC
CASSSTGDVGYTF
>TRBJ1-5|many|TRBD1|TRBV7-9
TGTGCCAGCAGCTTAGTGTCGACAGGGACCGTTCAGCCCCAGCATTTT
CASSLVSTGTVQPQHF
>TRBJ1-5|few|.|TRBV19
TGTGCCAGTAGTAGGAGTAGAATATATAGCAATCAGCCCCAGCATTTT
CASSRSRIYSNQPQHF
>TRBJ1-1|many|.|TRBV28
TGTGCCAGCAGTCAAGGACAGAACACTGAAGCTTTCTTT
CASSQGQNTEAFF
>TRBJ2-7|many|.|TRBV3-1
TGTGCCAGCAGCCAAGATTTTCCTAATACCTACGAGCAGTACTTC
CASSQDFPNTYEQYF
>TRBJ1-5|.|TRBD1|TRBV6-2/TRBV6-3
TGTGCCAGCATAGACAGGGGTGAAGGTCAGCCCCAGCATTTT
CASIDRGEGQPQHF
>TRBJ2-7|.|.|TRBV28
TGTGCCAGCCTGACTGCTTTCCGCGAGCAGTACTTC
CASLTAFREQYF